The 21 T cell receptor beta chains listed next were all sequenced from one sample in a study of cytomegalovirus exposure and HLA in healthy donors. PCR involved 60 Vbeta and 13 Jbeta primers. Clones were read by immunoSEQ multiplex PCR, and TCRdb kept only the in-frame ones, dropping some. The repertoire holds roughly 97,000 clones, with 10% as singletons. Material for sequencing was PBMCs. These receptors were taken from a man aged 35-49 years in good health and CMV-seropositive.

This clone was detected only a few times. The gene calls are TRBV28 and TRBJ2-7, with D uncertain. This CDR3 is built from 12 residues. Germline lookup yields CDR1 MDHEN and CDR2 SYDVKM. Deletions cut 2 bases from V and 8 bases from J, with 10 bases between. DNA of the CDR3: TGTGCCAGCAGTTTAGGGCAAAAAAAGCAGTACTTC. Translation: CASSLGQKKQYF.

The chain is built from TRBV4-3 and TRBJ2-1; 7 bases line up with TRBD2. Germline V lookup: CDR1 LGHNA, CDR2 YSLEER. Trimming took 0 bases from V and 6 from J; bases not matched to a gene: 8. The CDR3 is 16 amino acids. CDR3 loop: CASSQDEAGLGNEQFF. DNA for the CDR3: TGCGCCAGCAGCCAAGATGAAGCGGGATTGGGCAATGAGCAGTTCTTC.

A few counts support this clone. CDR3 DNA sequence: TGTGCCAGCAGCCAAGAAGCCGGGAGTCGGTACGAGCAGTACTTC. The encoded protein is CASSQEAGSRYEQYF. V gene TRBV7-2 combines with J gene TRBJ2-7; a possible D gene is TRBD2 (6 bases). Trimming removed 5 bases at V and 4 bases at J, with 18 bases between. This CDR3 is 15 amino acids long. Germline CDR1 SGHTA, CDR2 FQGNSA.

The rearrangement links TRBV10-3 to TRBJ2-1; a weak D match, TRBD2 (6 bases). The CDR3 has 11 residues. Germline V lookup: CDR1 ENHRY, CDR2 SYGVKD. V lost 9 bases, J lost 8 bases, and 11 bases lay in between. DNA for the CDR3: TGTGCCATTAGCTCGGGAGATGAGCAGTTCTTC. This encodes CAISSGDEQFF.

This clone turned up a few times. The rearrangement links TRBV10-3 to TRBJ1-2; TRBD1 agrees at 7 bases. With 6 bases clipped from V and 3 bases from J, the junction kept 7 bases outside the gene matches. CDR1 is ENHRY, CDR2 SYGVKD, per germline. This CDR3 is built from 14 residues. The CDR3 coding sequence is TGTGCCATCAGGGAGCCCGACAGGGACTATGGCTACACCTTC. Amino acids: CAIREPDRDYGYTF.

This chain connects TRBV11-3 to TRBJ1-4; no clear D gene. The CDR3 spans 14 residues. From germline, CDR1 is SGHNT and CDR2 YENEEA. Trimming cost V 3 bases and J 0 bases, with 5 bases left between them. CDR3 loop: CASSFTATNEKLFF. CDR3 in DNA: TGTGCCAGCAGCTTTACAGCAACTAATGAAAAACTGTTTTTT.

The chain recombines TRBV27 with TRBJ2-3, with D perhaps matching TRBD2 (6 bases). Trimming left V 2 bases short and J 0 bases short, with 9 bases between. Germline CDR1 is MNHEY and CDR2 is SMNVEV (reference sequence). The CDR3 has 15 amino acids. CDR3 sequence reads: CASSLAGTSTDTQYF. CDR3 bases: TGTGCCAGCAGTTTAGCCGGGACTAGCACAGATACGCAGTATTTT.

The chain uses TRBV2 and TRBJ2-5, with D tentatively TRBD1 (5 bases). The V end was cut by 5 bases, the J end by 2 bases, with 6 bases between. The CDR3 consists of 12 residues. Per germline, CDR1 SNHLY and CDR2 FYNNEI. CDR3 amino acids: CASSRQQETQYF. CDR3 nucleotides: TGTGCCAGCAGTAGACAGCAAGAGACCCAGTACTTC.

The rearrangement joins TRBV11-3 to TRBJ2-7; 7 positions match TRBD2. Trimming removed 1 base from V and 3 bases from J; junction bases left unmatched: 3. The CDR3 is 14 residues long. Germline V gene data show CDR1 as SGHNT and CDR2 as YENEEA. CDR3: CASSLVRTSYEQYF. In DNA, the CDR3 is TGTGCCAGCAGCTTAGTGCGGACTAGCTACGAGCAGTACTTC.

The chain joins TRBV7-2 to TRBJ2-7; 7 bases align to TRBD1. Germline values: CDR1 SGHTA, CDR2 FQGNSA. V was pared by 5 bases and J by 9 bases, with 7 bases of the junction left unmatched. The CDR3 runs to 12 residues. The CDR3 DNA is TGTGCCAGCAGCCCTCGACAGGGACGGCAGTACTTC. Translation: CASSPRQGRQYF. The full variable domain, its missing parts supplied by reference TRBV7-2 and TRBJ2-7, is GAGVSQSPSNKVTEKGKDVELRCDPISGHTALYWYRQSLGQGLEFLIYFQGNSAPDKSGLPSDRFSAERTGGSVSTLTIQRTQQEDSAVYLCASSPRQGRQYFGPGTRLTVT.

This chain connects TRBV9 to TRBJ2-7; perhaps TRBD2 as D (6 bases). Trimming took 0 bases from V and 6 from J, leaving 19 bases between them. From germline, CDR1 is SGDLS and CDR2 YYNGEE. The CDR3 has 16 residues. The CDR3 DNA is TGTGCCAGCAGCGTAGGGTCGTCCGGGAGCTCGGGCGAGCAGTACTTC. Translated: CASSVGSSGSSGEQYF. Supplemented by reference TRBV9 and TRBJ2-7, the full variable domain reads DSGVTQTPKHLITATGQRVTLRCSPRSGDLSVYWYQQSLDQGLQFLIQYYNGEERAKGNILERFSAQQFPDLHSELNLSSLELGDSALYFCASSVGSSGSSGEQYFGPGTRLTVT.

This clone showed up just a few times. V is TRBV5-6 and J is TRBJ1-1, with D unresolved. The germline V gene encodes CDR1 SGHDT and CDR2 YYEEEE. V was pared by 4 bases and J by 0 bases, with 7 bases between. The CDR3 runs 13 residues. The CDR3 DNA reads TGTGCCAGCAGCACCGACTTGAACACTGAAGCTTTCTTT. This translates into CASSTDLNTEAFF.

This clone has a handful of counts. V gene TRBV5-1 combines with J gene TRBJ1-3, with a tentative D call TRBD1 (5 bases). V lost 5 bases to trimming and J lost 0 bases, with 9 bases between them. Germline-derived CDR1 and CDR2 are SGHRS and YFSETQ. The CDR3 has 14 residues. The CDR3 DNA reads as TGCGCCAGCAGTGGCAGGGACTCTGGAAACACCATATATTTT. Translating it yields CASSGRDSGNTIYF.

This clone was detected a few times. The chain recombines TRBV6-1 with TRBJ1-1; D unclear. CDR1 is MNHNS, CDR2 SASEGT, per germline. V lost 1 base to trimming and J lost 1 base, with 10 bases between them. The CDR3 runs 15 residues. The chain's CDR3 is CASSEVGLSNTEAFF. CDR3 nucleotide sequence: TGTGCCAGCAGTGAAGTAGGACTTTCGAACACTGAAGCTTTCTTT.

The chain has TRBV7-6 and TRBJ1-5; the match to TRBD1 covers 9 bases. The germline V gene encodes CDR1 SGHVS and CDR2 FNYEAQ. V lost 5 bases, J lost 6 bases, and 8 bases stayed unmatched. This CDR3 is 15 amino acids long. CDR3: CASSLSLQGAQPQHF. DNA for the CDR3: TGTGCCAGCAGCCTCTCCCTACAGGGGGCTCAGCCCCAGCATTTT.

The table lists this clone with a few counts. This chain links TRBV29-1 with TRBJ1-1; D is unclear. Germline CDR1 reads SQVTM; CDR2 reads ANQGSEA. V gave up 6 bases and J gave up 6 bases, with 8 bases separating them. CDR3 length: 10 amino acids. CDR3 loop: CSVTQAEAFF. In nucleotides, the CDR3 is TGCAGCGTAACTCAGGCTGAAGCTTTCTTT.

This clone was observed a handful of times. The J gene is TRBJ2-5, the V gene TRBV10-3; D perhaps matches TRBD1 (6 bases). V dropped 0 bases and J dropped 3 bases, with 11 bases sitting between them. The germline CDR1 and CDR2 sequences are ENHRY and SYGVKD. The CDR3 length is 15 residues. The CDR3 nucleotides are TGTGCCATCAGTGAGTCGATACAGGGCAAAGAGACCCAGTACTTC. Translation gives CAISESIQGKETQYF.

V usage is TRBV7-9 and J usage is TRBJ2-7; 8 bases match TRBD1. The trim removed 7 bases at V and 0 bases at J, leaving 5 bases unmatched. There are 14 residues in the CDR3. Germline V lookup: CDR1 SEHNR, CDR2 FQNEAQ (reference sequence). CDR3 in amino acids: CASIRTGSSYEQYF. CDR3 sequence (DNA): TGTGCCAGCATCCGGACAGGGAGCTCCTACGAGCAGTACTTC.

The rearrangement joins TRBV29-1 to TRBJ2-7, with D perhaps TRBD2 (5 bases). The CDR3 is 12 residues long. Germline CDR1 SQVTM, CDR2 ANQGSEA. With 7 bases removed from V and 2 bases from J, the gap between germline ends came to 12 bases. Here the CDR3 DNA reads TGCAGCGCGGAGGACGGAACCTACGAGCAGTACTTC. Its translation is CSAEDGTYEQYF.

This sequence joins TRBV6-5 and TRBJ1-3; D uncertain. Germline V lookup: CDR1 MNHEY, CDR2 SVGAGI. The length of the CDR3 is 13 residues. Deletions cut 5 bases from V and 8 bases from J, with 13 bases between. The CDR3 region has the DNA TGTGCCAGCAGTCCCTGGAGGGAGGACACCATATATTTT. This codes for CASSPWREDTIYF.

Only a few counts were recorded for this clone. V is TRBV4-1 and J is TRBJ2-7; D may be TRBD2 (5 bases). Germline CDR1 MGHRA, CDR2 YSYEKL. This CDR3 is 15 amino acids long. V was clipped by 4 bases and J by 5 bases, with 18 bases between them. The CDR3 loop reads CASSPAPGSKNEQYF. CDR3 coding DNA: TGCGCCAGCAGCCCGGCCCCTGGGAGTAAAAACGAGCAGTACTTC.